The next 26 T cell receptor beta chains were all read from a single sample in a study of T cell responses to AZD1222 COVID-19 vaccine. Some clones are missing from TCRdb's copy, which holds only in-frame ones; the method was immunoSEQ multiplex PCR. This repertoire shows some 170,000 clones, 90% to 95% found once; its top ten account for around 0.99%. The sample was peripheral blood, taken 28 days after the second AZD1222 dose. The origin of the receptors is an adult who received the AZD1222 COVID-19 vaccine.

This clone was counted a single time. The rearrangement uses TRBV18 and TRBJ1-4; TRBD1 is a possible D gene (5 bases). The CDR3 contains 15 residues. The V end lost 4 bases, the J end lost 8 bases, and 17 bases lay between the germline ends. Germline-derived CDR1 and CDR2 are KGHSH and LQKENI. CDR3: CASSLGTAREEKLFF. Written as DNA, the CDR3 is TGTGCCAGCTCACTCGGGACCGCTAGGGAGGAAAAACTGTTTTTT.

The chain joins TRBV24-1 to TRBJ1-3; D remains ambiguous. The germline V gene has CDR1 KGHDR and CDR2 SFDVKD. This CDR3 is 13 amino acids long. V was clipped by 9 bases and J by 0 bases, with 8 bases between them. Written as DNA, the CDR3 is TGTGCCACCGACCGAAGCTCTGGAAACACCATATATTTT. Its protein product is CATDRSSGNTIYF.

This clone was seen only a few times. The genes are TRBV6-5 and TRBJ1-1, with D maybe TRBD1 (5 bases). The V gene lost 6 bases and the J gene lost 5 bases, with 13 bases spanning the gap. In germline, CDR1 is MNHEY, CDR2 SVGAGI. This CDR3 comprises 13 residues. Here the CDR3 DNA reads TGTGCCAGCAGGCGGGATGGGGGGACTGAAGCTTTCTTT. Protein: CASRRDGGTEAFF.

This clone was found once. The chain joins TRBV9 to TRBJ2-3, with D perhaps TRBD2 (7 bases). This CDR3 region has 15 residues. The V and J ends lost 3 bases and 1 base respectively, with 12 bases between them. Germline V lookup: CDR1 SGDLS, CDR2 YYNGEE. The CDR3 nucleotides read TGTGCCAGCAGCGAGGGGGGGATGCGCACAGATACGCAGTATTTT. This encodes CASSEGGMRTDTQYF.

The CDR3 reads CASSLNEEQFF. The CDR3 DNA reads TGTGCCAGCAGCCTTAACGAGGAGCAGTTCTTC. The chain combines TRBV7-8 with TRBJ2-1; D is unresolved. With 5 bases removed from V and 10 bases from J, the gap between germline ends came to 9 bases. The germline gives CDR1 SGHVS, CDR2 FQNEAQ. The CDR3 extends over 11 amino acids.

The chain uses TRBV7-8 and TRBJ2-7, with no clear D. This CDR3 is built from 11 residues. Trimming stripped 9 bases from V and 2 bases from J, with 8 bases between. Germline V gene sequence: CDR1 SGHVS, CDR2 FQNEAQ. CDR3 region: CASADPYEQYF. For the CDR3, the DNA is TGTGCCAGTGCTGATCCCTACGAGCAGTACTTC. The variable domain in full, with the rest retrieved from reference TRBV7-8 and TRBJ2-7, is GAGVSQSPRYKVAKRGQDVALRCDPISGHVSLFWYQQALGQGPEFLTYFQNEAQLDKSGLPSDRFFAERPEGSVSTLKIQRTQQEDSAVYLCASADPYEQYFGPGTRLTVT.

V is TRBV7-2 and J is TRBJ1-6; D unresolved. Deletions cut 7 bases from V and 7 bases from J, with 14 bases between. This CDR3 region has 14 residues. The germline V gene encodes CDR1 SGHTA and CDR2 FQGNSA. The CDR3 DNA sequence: TGTGCCAGCACCAGGAGGGTCCTAAATTCACCCCTCCACTTT. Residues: CASTRRVLNSPLHF.

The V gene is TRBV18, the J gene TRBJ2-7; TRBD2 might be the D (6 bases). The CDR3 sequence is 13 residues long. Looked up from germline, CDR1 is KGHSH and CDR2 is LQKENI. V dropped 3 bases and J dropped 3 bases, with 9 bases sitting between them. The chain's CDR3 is CASSPPGDYEQYF. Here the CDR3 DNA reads TGTGCCAGCTCACCCCCGGGAGACTACGAGCAGTACTTC.

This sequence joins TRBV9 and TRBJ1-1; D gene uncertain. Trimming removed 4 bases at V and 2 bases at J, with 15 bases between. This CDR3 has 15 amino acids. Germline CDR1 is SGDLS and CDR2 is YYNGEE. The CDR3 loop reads CASSPLQGSNTEAFF. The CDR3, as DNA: TGTGCCAGCAGCCCCCTCCAAGGGTCAAACACTGAAGCTTTCTTT.

In DNA, the CDR3 is TGTGCCAGCAGTAACCTATTACAGGGGTCTAATTCACCCCTCCACTTT. Amino acid sequence: CASSNLLQGSNSPLHF. The rearrangement joins TRBV6-6 to TRBJ1-6; TRBD1 aligns across 7 bases. Germline values: CDR1 MNHNY, CDR2 SVGAGI (reference sequence). V dropped 5 bases and J dropped 6; count of bases not matched to a gene: 10. The CDR3 spans 16 residues.

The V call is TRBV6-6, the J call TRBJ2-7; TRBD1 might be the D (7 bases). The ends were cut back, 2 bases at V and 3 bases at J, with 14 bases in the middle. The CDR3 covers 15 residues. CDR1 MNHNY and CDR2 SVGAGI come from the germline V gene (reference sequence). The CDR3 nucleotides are TGTGCCAGCAGTTACGAGGGGGCGCGGGGCTACGAGCAGTACTTC. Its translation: CASSYEGARGYEQYF.

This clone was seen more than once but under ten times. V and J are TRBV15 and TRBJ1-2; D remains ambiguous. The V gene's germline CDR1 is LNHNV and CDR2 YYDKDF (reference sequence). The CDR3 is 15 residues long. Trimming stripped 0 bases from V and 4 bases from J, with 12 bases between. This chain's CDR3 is CATSRDFTTFYGYTF. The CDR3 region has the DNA TGTGCCACCAGCAGAGATTTTACCACTTTCTATGGCTACACCTTC.

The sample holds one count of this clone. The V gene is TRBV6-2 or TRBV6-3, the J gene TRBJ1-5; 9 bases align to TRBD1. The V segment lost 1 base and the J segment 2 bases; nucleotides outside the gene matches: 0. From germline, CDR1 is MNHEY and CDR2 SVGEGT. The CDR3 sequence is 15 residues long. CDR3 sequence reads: CASSYWTGGNQPQHF. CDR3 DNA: TGTGCCAGCAGTTACTGGACAGGGGGCAATCAGCCCCAGCATTTT.

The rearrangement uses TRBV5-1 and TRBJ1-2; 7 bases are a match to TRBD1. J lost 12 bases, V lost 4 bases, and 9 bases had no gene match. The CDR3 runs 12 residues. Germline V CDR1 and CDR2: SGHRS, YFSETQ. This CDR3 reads CASSRETGTDTF. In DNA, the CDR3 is TGCGCCAGCAGCCGCGAGACAGGGACTGACACCTTC. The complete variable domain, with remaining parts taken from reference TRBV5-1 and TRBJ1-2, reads KAGVTQTPRYLIKTRGQQVTLSCSPISGHRSVSWYQQTPGQGLQFLFEYFSETQRNKGNFPGRFSGRQFSNSRSEMNVSTLELGDSALYLCASSRETGTDTFGSGTRLTVV.

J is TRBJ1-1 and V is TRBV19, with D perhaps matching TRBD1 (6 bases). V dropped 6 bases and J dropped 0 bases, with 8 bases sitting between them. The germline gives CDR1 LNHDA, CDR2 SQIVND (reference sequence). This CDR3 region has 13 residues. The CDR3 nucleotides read TGTGCCAGTAGAGGGGGTATGAACACTGAAGCTTTCTTT. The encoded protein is CASRGGMNTEAFF.

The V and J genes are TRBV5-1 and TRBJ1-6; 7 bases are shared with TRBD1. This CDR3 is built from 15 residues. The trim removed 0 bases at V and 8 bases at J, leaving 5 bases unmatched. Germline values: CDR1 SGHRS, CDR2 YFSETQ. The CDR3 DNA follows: TGCGCCAGCAGCTTGGAGGGGGCGGGATATTCACCCCTCCACTTT. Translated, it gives CASSLEGAGYSPLHF.

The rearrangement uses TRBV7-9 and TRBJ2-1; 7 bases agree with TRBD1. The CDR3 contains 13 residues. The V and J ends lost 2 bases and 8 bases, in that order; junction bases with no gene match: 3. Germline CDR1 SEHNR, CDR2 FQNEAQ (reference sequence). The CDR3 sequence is CASSLTGAHEQFF. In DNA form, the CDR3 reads TGTGCCAGCAGCTTAACAGGGGCTCATGAGCAGTTCTTC. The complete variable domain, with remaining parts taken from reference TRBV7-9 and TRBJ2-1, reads DTGVSQNPRHKITKRGQNVTFRCDPISEHNRLYWYRQTLGQGPEFLTYFQNEAQLEKSRLLSDRFSAERPKGSFSTLEIQRTEQGDSAMYLCASSLTGAHEQFFGPGTRLTVL.

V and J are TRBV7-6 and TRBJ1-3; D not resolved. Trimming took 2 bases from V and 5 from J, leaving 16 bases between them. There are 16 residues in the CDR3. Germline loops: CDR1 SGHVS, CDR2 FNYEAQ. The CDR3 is CASSLRFTGERNTIYF. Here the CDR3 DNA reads TGTGCCAGCAGCTTAAGGTTTACCGGGGAAAGAAACACCATATATTTT.

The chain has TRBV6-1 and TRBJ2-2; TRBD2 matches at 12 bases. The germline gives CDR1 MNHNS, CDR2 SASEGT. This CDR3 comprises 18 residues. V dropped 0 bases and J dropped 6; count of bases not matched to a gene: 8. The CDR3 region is CASSEAGLAGGRSGELFF. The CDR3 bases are TGTGCCAGCAGTGAAGCCGGGCTAGCGGGGGGGCGATCCGGGGAGCTGTTTTTT.

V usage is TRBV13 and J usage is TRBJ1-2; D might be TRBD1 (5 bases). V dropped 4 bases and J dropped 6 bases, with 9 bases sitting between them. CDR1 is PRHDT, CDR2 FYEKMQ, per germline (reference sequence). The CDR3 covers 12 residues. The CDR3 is CASSWGVHGYTF. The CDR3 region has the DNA TGTGCCAGCAGCTGGGGGGTGCATGGCTACACCTTC.

The CDR3 loop reads CATTNTGELFF. Here the CDR3 DNA reads TGTGCCACTACGAACACCGGGGAGCTGTTTTTT. The gene calls are TRBV3-1 (or the pseudogene TRBV3-2) and TRBJ2-2; D remains ambiguous. The CDR3 has 11 amino acids. Trimming took 10 bases from V and 0 from J, leaving 3 bases between them. Germline V lookup: CDR1 LGHDT, CDR2 YNNKEL (reference sequence).

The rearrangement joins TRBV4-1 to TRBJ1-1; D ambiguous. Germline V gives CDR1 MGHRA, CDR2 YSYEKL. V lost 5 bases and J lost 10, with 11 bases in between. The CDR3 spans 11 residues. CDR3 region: CASSSPGPAFF. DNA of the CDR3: TGCGCCAGCAGCTCCCCGGGTCCAGCTTTCTTT.

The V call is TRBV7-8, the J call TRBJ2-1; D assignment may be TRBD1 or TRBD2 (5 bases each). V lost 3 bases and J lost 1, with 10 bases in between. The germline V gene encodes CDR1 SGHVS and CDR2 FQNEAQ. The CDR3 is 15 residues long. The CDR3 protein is CASSLVGASYNEQFF. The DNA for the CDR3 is TGTGCCAGCAGCTTGGTCGGGGCTTCCTACAATGAGCAGTTCTTC.

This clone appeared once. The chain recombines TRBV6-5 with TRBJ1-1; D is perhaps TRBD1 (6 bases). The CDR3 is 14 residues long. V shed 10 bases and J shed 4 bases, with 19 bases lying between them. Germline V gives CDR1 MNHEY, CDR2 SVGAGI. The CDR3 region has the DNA TGTGCCACCTCCCGATGGGGGCAGAGCACTGAAGCTTTCTTT. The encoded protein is CATSRWGQSTEAFF.

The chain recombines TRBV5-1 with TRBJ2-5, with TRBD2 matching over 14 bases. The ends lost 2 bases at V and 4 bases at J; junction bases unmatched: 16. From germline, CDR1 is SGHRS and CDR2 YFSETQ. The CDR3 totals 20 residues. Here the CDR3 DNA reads TGCGCCAGCAGCTTTAACCGACCGGGACTAGCGGGGGCCGACGGAGAGACCCAGTACTTC. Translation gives CASSFNRPGLAGADGETQYF.

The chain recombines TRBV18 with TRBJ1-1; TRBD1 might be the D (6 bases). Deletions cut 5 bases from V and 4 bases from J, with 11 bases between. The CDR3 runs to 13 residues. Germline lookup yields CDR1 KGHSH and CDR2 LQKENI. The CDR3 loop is CASSGSRGTEAFF. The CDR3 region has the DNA TGTGCCAGCTCAGGCTCCAGGGGCACTGAAGCTTTCTTT.